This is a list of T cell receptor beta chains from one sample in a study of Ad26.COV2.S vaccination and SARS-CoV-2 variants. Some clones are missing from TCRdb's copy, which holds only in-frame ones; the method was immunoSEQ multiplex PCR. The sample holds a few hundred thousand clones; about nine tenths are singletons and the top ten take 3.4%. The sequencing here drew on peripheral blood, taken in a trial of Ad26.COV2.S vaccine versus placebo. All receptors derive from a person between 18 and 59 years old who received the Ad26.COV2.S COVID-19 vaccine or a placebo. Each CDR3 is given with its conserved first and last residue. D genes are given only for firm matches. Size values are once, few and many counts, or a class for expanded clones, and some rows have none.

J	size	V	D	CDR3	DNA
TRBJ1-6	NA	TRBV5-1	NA	CASSSLLGQNNSPLHF	TGCGCCAGCAGCTCCTTATTGGGACAAAATAATTCACCCCTCCACTTT
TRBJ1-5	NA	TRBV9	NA	CASSPTANIGGEPQHF	TGTGCCAGCAGCCCTACCGCAAACATTGGCGGGGAGCCCCAGCATTTT
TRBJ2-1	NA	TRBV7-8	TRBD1	CASSLARTGTNEQFF	TGTGCCAGCAGCTTAGCAAGGACAGGGACCAATGAGCAGTTCTTC
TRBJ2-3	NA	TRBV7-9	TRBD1	CASSPRDSQGTQYF	TGTGCCAGCAGCCCCAGGGACAGCCAGGGTACGCAGTATTTT
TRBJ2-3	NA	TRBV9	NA	CASSVTERALASTDTQYF	TGTGCCAGCAGCGTCACCGAGCGGGCCTTGGCTAGCACAGATACGCAGTATTTT
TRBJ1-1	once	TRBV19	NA	CASSLPGFGSEAFF	TGTGCCAGTAGTCTACCGGGATTTGGATCTGAAGCTTTCTTT
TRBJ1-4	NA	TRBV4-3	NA	CASSPLSGAGNEKLFF	TGCGCCAGCAGCCCTTTGTCGGGGGCAGGTAATGAAAAACTGTTTTTT
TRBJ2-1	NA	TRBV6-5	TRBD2	CASSYGRGAPYNEQFF	TGTGCCAGCAGTTACGGGCGGGGGGCCCCTTACAATGAGCAGTTCTTC
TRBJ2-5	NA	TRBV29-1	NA	CSARQYQETQYF	TGCAGCGCCCGACAGTACCAAGAGACCCAGTACTTC
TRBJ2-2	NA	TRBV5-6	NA	CASFRAPNTGELFF	TGTGCCAGCTTTAGGGCCCCCAACACCGGGGAGCTGTTTTTT
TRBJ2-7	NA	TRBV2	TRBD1	CASSDRGQNEQYF	TGTGCCAGCAGTGACAGGGGGCAAAACGAGCAGTACTTC
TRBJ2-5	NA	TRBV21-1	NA	CASSKFLSGTQYF	TGTGCCAGCAGCAAATTCCTATCTGGGACCCAGTACTTC
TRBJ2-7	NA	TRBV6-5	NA	CASSSGTSPGQYF	TGTGCCAGCAGCTCCGGGACTTCTCCCGGGCAGTACTTC
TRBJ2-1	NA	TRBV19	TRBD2	CASSKRGSSYNEQFF	TGTGCCAGTAGTAAGCGGGGCAGCTCCTACAATGAGCAGTTCTTC
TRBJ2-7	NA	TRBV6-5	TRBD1	CASTRTGGGYEQYF	TGTGCCAGCACCCGGACAGGGGGCGGGTACGAGCAGTACTTC
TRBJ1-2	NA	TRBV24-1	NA	CATSDMGRDYGYTF	TGTGCCACCAGTGACATGGGAAGGGACTATGGCTACACCTTC
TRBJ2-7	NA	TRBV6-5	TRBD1	CASQGQAIYEQYF	TGTGCCAGCCAGGGACAGGCGATCTACGAGCAGTACTTC
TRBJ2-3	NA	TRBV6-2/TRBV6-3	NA	CASSYPDSTDTQYF	TGTGCCAGCAGTTACCCCGACTCAACAGATACGCAGTATTTT
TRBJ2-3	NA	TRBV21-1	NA	CASKFRWSTGLSTDTQYF	TGTGCCAGCAAGTTCCGCTGGTCAACAGGGCTCTCCACAGATACGCAGTATTTT
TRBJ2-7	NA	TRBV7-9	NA	CASSLEGGVSAFEQYF	TGTGCCAGCAGCTTAGAAGGCGGGGTTTCGGCCTTCGAGCAGTACTTC
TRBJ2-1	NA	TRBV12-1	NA	CASSFVLRGASGGLNEQFF	TGTGCCAGCAGCTTTGTTCTCAGAGGAGCTAGCGGGGGTCTCAATGAGCAGTTCTTC
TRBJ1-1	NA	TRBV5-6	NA	CASSLEQYTEAFF	TGTGCCAGCAGCTTGGAACAGTACACTGAAGCTTTCTTT
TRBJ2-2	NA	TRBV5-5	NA	CASSFGRAGTGELFF	TGTGCCAGCAGCTTCGGACGGGCGGGCACCGGGGAGCTGTTTTTT
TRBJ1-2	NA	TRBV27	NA	CASSLGGTGTGYTF	TGTGCCAGCAGTTTAGGGGGCACTGGAACTGGCTACACCTTC
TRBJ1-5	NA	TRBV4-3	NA	CASSQDWGGNSNQPQHF	TGCGCCAGCAGCCAAGATTGGGGGGGCAATAGCAATCAGCCCCAGCATTTT
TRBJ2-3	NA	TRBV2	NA	CARTSRGGGDTQYF	TGTGCCAGGACCTCCAGGGGCGGGGGAGATACGCAGTATTTT
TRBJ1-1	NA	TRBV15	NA	CATSKNREWTEAFF	TGTGCCACCAGCAAAAACAGGGAGTGGACTGAAGCTTTCTTT
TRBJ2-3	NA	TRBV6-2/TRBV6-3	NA	CASSYIPTDTQYF	TGTGCCAGCAGTTATATACCCACAGATACGCAGTATTTT
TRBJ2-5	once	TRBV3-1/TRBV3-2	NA	CASNQTGGVQETQYF	TGTGCCAGCAACCAAACAGGGGGGGTCCAAGAGACCCAGTACTTC
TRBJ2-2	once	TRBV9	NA	CASTPWGASTGELFF	TGTGCCAGCACCCCTTGGGGGGCCAGCACCGGGGAGCTGTTTTTT
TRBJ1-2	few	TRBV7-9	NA	CASNHHLVRGDYGYTF	TGTGCCAGCAACCATCATCTAGTCCGGGGCGACTATGGCTACACCTTC
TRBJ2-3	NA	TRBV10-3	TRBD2	CAISEKALEWTAGGTDTQYF	TGTGCCATCAGTGAAAAAGCGTTAGAGTGGACAGCGGGGGGCACAGATACGCAGTATTTT
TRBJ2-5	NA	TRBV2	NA	CASSVGGQETQYF	TGTGCCAGCAGTGTCGGGGGTCAAGAGACCCAGTACTTC
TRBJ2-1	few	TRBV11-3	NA	CASSLGAAWDNEQFF	TGTGCCAGCAGCTTAGGGGCAGCGTGGGACAATGAGCAGTTCTTC
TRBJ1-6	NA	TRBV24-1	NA	CATSALGQIAPYSPLHF	TGTGCCACCAGTGCCTTAGGACAGATAGCGCCGTACTCACCCCTCCACTTT
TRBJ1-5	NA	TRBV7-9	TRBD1	CASSLVGTAAYNQSQHF	TGTGCCAGCAGCTTAGTCGGGACAGCCGCTTACAATCAGTCCCAGCATTTT
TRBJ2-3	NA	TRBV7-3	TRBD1	CASSLIDTGTGEDTQYF	TGTGCCAGCAGCTTAATCGATACTGGGACAGGGGAAGATACGCAGTATTTT
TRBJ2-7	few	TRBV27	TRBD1	CASSPGQGFYEQYF	TGTGCCAGCAGTCCCGGACAGGGGTTCTACGAGCAGTACTTC
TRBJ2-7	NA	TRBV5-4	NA	CASSLFSGAIYEQYF	TGTGCCAGCAGCTTGTTTTCGGGGGCCATCTACGAGCAGTACTTC
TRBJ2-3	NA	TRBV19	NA	CASSLQGSADTQYF	TGTGCCAGTAGTCTCCAGGGATCGGCAGATACGCAGTATTTT
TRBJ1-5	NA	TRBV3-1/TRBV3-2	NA	CASSQWGGDQPQHF	TGTGCCAGCAGCCAATGGGGAGGGGATCAGCCCCAGCATTTT
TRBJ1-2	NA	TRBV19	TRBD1	CASSVQPGQANYGYTF	TGTGCCAGTAGTGTTCAGCCCGGACAGGCTAACTATGGCTACACCTTC